This is a list of T cell receptor beta chains from one sample in a study of T-cell memory formation after mild COVID-19. One entry per CDR3 protein, called by TCRdb with MiXCR from the 5' RACE reads. This table has approximately 430,000 distinct CDR3 sequences, 20% to 30% appearing once. The sample was PBMCs or a T cell subset sorted from them (not recorded which). The receptor set was obtained from an adult woman who had mild COVID-19 (a few samples of this study predate the infection). Cell type and time point are not known. The CDR3 runs from the conserved cysteine through the conserved F or W. The D gene is left open where the match is weak. Clone size is not always given. Where it is, it says once, few, many or a class for expanded clones.

j_call: TRBJ2-1; d_call: TRBD2; v_call: TRBV27; clone_size: few; cdr3_nt: TGTGCCAGCAGTCTGACTAGCGGGGTCCCGGTGGAGCAGTTCTTC; cdr3_aa: CASSLTSGVPVEQFF
j_call: TRBJ2-1; d_call: TRBD1; v_call: TRBV27; clone_size: few; cdr3_nt: TGTGCCAGCAGTTTTGGGGACAGAGTGTACAATGAGCAGTTCTTC; cdr3_aa: CASSFGDRVYNEQFF
j_call: TRBJ1-5; d_call: TRBD1; v_call: TRBV20-1; clone_size: few; cdr3_nt: TGCAGTGCTAGAGAGCCAGGGGGATCTCAGCCCCAGCATTTT; cdr3_aa: CSAREPGGSQPQHF
j_call: TRBJ2-7; d_call: -; v_call: TRBV11-2; clone_size: few; cdr3_nt: TGTGCCAGCAGCGTTGGGGCAGGTCACTACGAGCAGTACTTC; cdr3_aa: CASSVGAGHYEQYF
j_call: TRBJ1-5; d_call: -; v_call: TRBV30; clone_size: -; cdr3_nt: TGTGCCTGGAGTTCGGGGACCGACTATCAGCCCCAGCATTTT; cdr3_aa: CAWSSGTDYQPQHF
j_call: TRBJ2-3; d_call: -; v_call: TRBV27; clone_size: -; cdr3_nt: TGTGCCAGCAGTTTATCGGGGCAGTACACAGATACGCAGTATTTT; cdr3_aa: CASSLSGQYTDTQYF
j_call: TRBJ2-7; d_call: -; v_call: TRBV7-9; clone_size: -; cdr3_nt: TGTGCCAGCAGCTTAGAAGGGCCGCGTGACGAGCAGTACTTC; cdr3_aa: CASSLEGPRDEQYF
j_call: TRBJ2-5; d_call: -; v_call: TRBV15; clone_size: few; cdr3_nt: TGTGCCACCAGCAGAGCACATACCCTAAGAGAGACCCAGTACTTC; cdr3_aa: CATSRAHTLRETQYF
j_call: TRBJ1-2; d_call: TRBD1; v_call: TRBV19; clone_size: -; cdr3_nt: TGTGCCACTACCGGGACAGCCTATGGCTACACCTTC; cdr3_aa: CATTGTAYGYTF
j_call: TRBJ2-1; d_call: -; v_call: TRBV24-1; clone_size: few; cdr3_nt: TGTGCCACCAGTGATACACGACCAGGGCCCAATGAGCAGTTCTTC; cdr3_aa: CATSDTRPGPNEQFF
j_call: TRBJ2-7; d_call: -; v_call: TRBV20-1; clone_size: many; cdr3_nt: TGCAGCGCTGGACAGACCTACGAGCAGTACTTC; cdr3_aa: CSAGQTYEQYF
j_call: TRBJ1-3; d_call: -; v_call: TRBV20-1; clone_size: once; cdr3_nt: TGCAGTGGTTCAGGGAGCTCTGGAAACACCATATATTTT; cdr3_aa: CSGSGSSGNTIYF
j_call: TRBJ1-6; d_call: TRBD1; v_call: TRBV12-3/TRBV12-4; clone_size: -; cdr3_nt: TGTGCCAGCAGTTCCTCCACAGGGGGCGGTTCACCCCTCCACTTT; cdr3_aa: CASSSSTGGGSPLHF
j_call: TRBJ2-3; d_call: -; v_call: TRBV2; clone_size: many; cdr3_nt: TGTGCCAGCAACAGACAGACCCAGGATCAGTATTTT; cdr3_aa: CASNRQTQDQYF
j_call: TRBJ2-7; d_call: -; v_call: TRBV7-8; clone_size: -; cdr3_nt: TGTGCCAGCAGCTTAGACGGGGCCTCCTACGAGCAGTACTTC; cdr3_aa: CASSLDGASYEQYF
j_call: TRBJ2-2; d_call: -; v_call: TRBV10-3; clone_size: -; cdr3_nt: TGTGCCACCCGACAGGAAATGGGCACCGGGGAGCTGTTTTTT; cdr3_aa: CATRQEMGTGELFF
j_call: TRBJ1-5; d_call: TRBD1; v_call: TRBV29-1; clone_size: -; cdr3_nt: TGCAGCGTTGGGTGTGGTACAGGGGGTTCTGATAGCAATCAGCCCCAGCATTTT; cdr3_aa: CSVGCGTGGSDSNQPQHF
j_call: TRBJ2-3; d_call: -; v_call: TRBV9; clone_size: -; cdr3_nt: TGTGCCAGCAGCGTAGGGGACAAAAGCACAGATACGCAGTATTTT; cdr3_aa: CASSVGDKSTDTQYF
j_call: TRBJ2-3; d_call: TRBD2; v_call: TRBV30; clone_size: few; cdr3_nt: TGTGCCTGGATTGTTGGGGGAGGGCCCTCAGATACGCAGTATTTT; cdr3_aa: CAWIVGGGPSDTQYF
j_call: TRBJ1-4; d_call: -; v_call: TRBV5-1; clone_size: -; cdr3_nt: TGCGCCAGCAGCCACGGGGGAGGAGTCTTGGCTGAAAAACTGTTTTTT; cdr3_aa: CASSHGGGVLAEKLFF
j_call: TRBJ1-1; d_call: -; v_call: TRBV7-2; clone_size: few; cdr3_nt: TGTGCCAGCAGCTTAGATAGTCTGAGTACTGAAGCTTTCTTT; cdr3_aa: CASSLDSLSTEAFF
j_call: TRBJ1-2; d_call: TRBD1; v_call: TRBV12-3/TRBV12-4; clone_size: few; cdr3_nt: TGTGCCAGCAGGGAATCGGGACAGGGCCACTATGGCTACACCTTC; cdr3_aa: CASRESGQGHYGYTF
j_call: TRBJ2-3; d_call: -; v_call: TRBV19; clone_size: -; cdr3_nt: TGTGCCAGTAGTATTTGGCCAAACACAGATACGCAGTATTTT; cdr3_aa: CASSIWPNTDTQYF
j_call: TRBJ1-3; d_call: -; v_call: TRBV7-9; clone_size: -; cdr3_nt: TGTGCCAGCACCTCTAACAACGGGGAGCTTGGAAACACCATATATTTT; cdr3_aa: CASTSNNGELGNTIYF
j_call: TRBJ2-7; d_call: -; v_call: TRBV24-1; clone_size: many; cdr3_nt: TGTGCCACCAGTGACCCTCTACGATACGAGCAGTACTTC; cdr3_aa: CATSDPLRYEQYF
j_call: TRBJ2-1; d_call: TRBD2; v_call: TRBV12-3/TRBV12-4; clone_size: many; cdr3_nt: TGTGCCAGTAGGACTAGCCGCTACAATGAGCAGTTCTTC; cdr3_aa: CASRTSRYNEQFF
j_call: TRBJ2-7; d_call: -; v_call: TRBV10-3; clone_size: few; cdr3_nt: TGTGCCATCATGGGAGGGGGCCAGGACGAGCAGTACTTC; cdr3_aa: CAIMGGGQDEQYF